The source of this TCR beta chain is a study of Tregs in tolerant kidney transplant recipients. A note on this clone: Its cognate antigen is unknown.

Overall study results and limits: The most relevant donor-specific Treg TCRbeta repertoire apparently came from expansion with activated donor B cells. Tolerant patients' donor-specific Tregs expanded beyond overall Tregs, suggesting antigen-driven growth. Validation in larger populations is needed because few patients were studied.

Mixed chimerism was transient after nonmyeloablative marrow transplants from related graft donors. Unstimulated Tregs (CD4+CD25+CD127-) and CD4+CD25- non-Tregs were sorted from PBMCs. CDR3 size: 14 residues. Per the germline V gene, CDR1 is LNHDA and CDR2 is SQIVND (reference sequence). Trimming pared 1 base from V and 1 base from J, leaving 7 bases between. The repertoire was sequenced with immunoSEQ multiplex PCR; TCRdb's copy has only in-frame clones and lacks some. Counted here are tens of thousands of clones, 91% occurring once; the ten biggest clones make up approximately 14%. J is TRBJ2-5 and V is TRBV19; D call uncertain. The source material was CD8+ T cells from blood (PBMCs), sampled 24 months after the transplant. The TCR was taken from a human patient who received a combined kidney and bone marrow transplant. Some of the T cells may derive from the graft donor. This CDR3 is CASSIAGFQETQYF. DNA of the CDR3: TGTGCCAGTAGTATAGCAGGCTTCCAAGAGACCCAGTACTTC.